The clone carrying this T cell receptor beta chain was counted at least ten times. Its antigen is not known. The data derive from a study of T cell repertoires in cytomegalovirus infection. J was trimmed by 4 bases and V by 5 bases; bases with no gene match: 8. Germline assignment: CDR1 SGHTA and CDR2 FQGNSA. The CDR3 runs to 15 residues. Using its own MiXCR run on the reads, TCRdb lists one record per CDR3 protein. The sample shows a few hundred thousand distinct CDR3 sequences, more than 20% of them seen only once. The chain uses TRBV7-2 and TRBJ2-1; 7 bases match TRBD2. Here the sequenced sample was cultured PBMCs, taken from culture after CMV antigen stimulation. The TCR was taken from a human donor in good health (CMV status not recorded). Some clones in this sample may be carry-over from other donors' samples. CDR3 region: CASSPTSSDYNEQFF. As DNA, the CDR3 is TGTGCCAGCAGCCCGACTAGCTCAGATTACAATGAGCAGTTCTTC.